Presented here are 7 T cell receptor beta chains from one specimen sequenced in a study of CD8+CD57+ T cells in acquired aplastic anemia. Selection for sequencing was limited to patients who had shown CD8+CD57+ cell expansion by flow cytometry. Genomic DNA acted as the template from which TCR beta VDJ combination and CDR3 sequence profiling were carried out. TCRdb redid the calling of the reads with MiXCR, one entry per CDR3 protein. The sample records about 180,000 distinct CDR3 sequences, less than 65% being singletons. The sequenced sample was sorted CD4+, CD8+, or CD8+CD57+ T cells (not recorded which) from PBMCs. The receptor source for this set is a human donor with aplastic anemia.

The table lists this clonotype with a few counts. This sequence joins TRBV6-1 and TRBJ2-3; 9 nucleotides line up with TRBD2. The CDR3 is made up of 15 amino acids. The germline CDR1 and CDR2 sequences are MNHNS and SASEGT. V lost 4 bases and J lost 4; bases outside the gene matches: 6. The CDR3 DNA reads as TGTGCCAGCAGTGGACTAGCGGCGAGTCCAGATACGCAGTATTTT. Protein product: CASSGLAASPDTQYF.

The chain combines TRBV7-2 with TRBJ2-3; D remains unclear. V was shortened by 5 bases and J by 6 bases, with 21 bases between the two germline ends. Germline V gene sequence: CDR1 SGHTA, CDR2 FQGNSA. The CDR3 has 16 amino acids. Here the CDR3 reads CASSVTVPPRYDTQYF. The CDR3 DNA sequence: TGTGCCAGCAGCGTGACGGTCCCTCCCAGATACGATACGCAGTATTTT. Full variable domain (rest looked up from reference TRBV7-2 and TRBJ2-3): GAGVSQSPSNKVTEKGKDVELRCDPISGHTALYWYRQSLGQGLEFLIYFQGNSAPDKSGLPSDRFSAERTGGSVSTLTIQRTQQEDSAVYLCASSVTVPPRYDTQYFGPGTRLTVL.

This clonotype was recorded once. This is likely a read error, given that the CDR3 carries no conserved phenylalanine or tryptophan at its end. The chain recombines TRBV7-2 with TRBJ2-3, with D unresolved. The CDR3 spans 12 residues. Germline-derived CDR1 and CDR2 are SGHTA and FQGNSA. Trimming took off 4 bases at V and 4 bases at J, with 6 bases between the two ends. The CDR3 region is CASSSRSDTQYL. The CDR3 DNA follows: TGTGCCAGCAGCTCGAGATCAGATACGCAGTATCTT.

The chain uses TRBV20-1 and TRBJ2-1; D gene unclear. The CDR3 covers 15 residues. The V gene lost 6 bases and the J gene lost 0 bases, with 15 bases spanning the gap. The V gene's germline CDR1 is DFQATT and CDR2 SNEGSKA (reference sequence). In DNA form, the CDR3 reads TGCAGTGCGACCGGACCAGTAAGCTCCTACAATGAGCAGTTCTTC. Its protein product is CSATGPVSSYNEQFF.

The V call is TRBV20-1, the J call TRBJ2-3, with D perhaps matching TRBD1 (5 bases). This CDR3 contains 14 residues. V lost 4 bases and J lost 1, with 12 bases in between. CDR1 is DFQATT, CDR2 SNEGSKA, per germline (reference sequence). In DNA, the CDR3 is TGCAGTGCTATTTGGGGCAGCGGCACAGATACGCAGTATTTT. Amino acids: CSAIWGSGTDTQYF.

CDR3 in amino acids: CASSLAVSSGSDEQYF. CDR3 sequence (DNA): TGCGCCAGCAGCTTGGCCGTGTCTAGCGGGAGTGACGAGCAGTACTTC. V and J are TRBV5-1 and TRBJ2-7; TRBD2 matches 10 bases. The germline V gene encodes CDR1 SGHRS and CDR2 YFSETQ. This CDR3 region has 16 residues. The V gene end was trimmed by 0 bases and the J gene end by 5 bases; junction bases not matched to a gene: 8.

The rearrangement links TRBV6-4 to TRBJ2-3; 13 bases map to TRBD2. The CDR3 has 16 amino acids. The J segment lost 1 base and the V segment lost 6 bases, leaving 4 bases of the junction unmatched. Germline CDR1 reads MRHNA; CDR2 reads SNTAGT. CDR3 region: CASSEGTSGGTDTQYF. DNA of the CDR3: TGTGCCAGCAGCGAAGGGACTAGCGGGGGCACAGATACGCAGTATTTT.